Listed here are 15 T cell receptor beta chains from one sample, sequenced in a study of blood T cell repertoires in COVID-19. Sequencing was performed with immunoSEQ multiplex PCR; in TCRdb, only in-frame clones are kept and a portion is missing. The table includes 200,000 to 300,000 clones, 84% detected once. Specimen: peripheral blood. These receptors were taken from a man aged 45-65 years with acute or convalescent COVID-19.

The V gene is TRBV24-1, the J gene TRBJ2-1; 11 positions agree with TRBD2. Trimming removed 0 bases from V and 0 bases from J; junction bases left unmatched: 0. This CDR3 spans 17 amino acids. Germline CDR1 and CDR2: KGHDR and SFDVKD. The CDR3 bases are TGTGCCACCAGTGATTTGGGGACTAGCGGCTCCTACAATGAGCAGTTCTTC. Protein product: CATSDLGTSGSYNEQFF.

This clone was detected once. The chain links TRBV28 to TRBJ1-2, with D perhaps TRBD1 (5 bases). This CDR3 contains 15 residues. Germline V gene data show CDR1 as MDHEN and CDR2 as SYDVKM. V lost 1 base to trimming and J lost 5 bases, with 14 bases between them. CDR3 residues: CASSLLGGTFYGYTF. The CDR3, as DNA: TGTGCCAGCAGTTTATTGGGGGGAACGTTTTATGGCTACACCTTC.

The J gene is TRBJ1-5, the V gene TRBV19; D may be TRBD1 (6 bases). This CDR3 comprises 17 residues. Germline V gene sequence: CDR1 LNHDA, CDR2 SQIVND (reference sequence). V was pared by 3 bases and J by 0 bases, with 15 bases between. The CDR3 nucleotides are TGTGCCAGTAGTATCAGGCGGGGGCCTTATAGCAATCAGCCCCAGCATTTT. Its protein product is CASSIRRGPYSNQPQHF. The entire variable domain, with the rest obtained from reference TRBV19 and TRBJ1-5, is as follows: DGGITQSPKYLFRKEGQNVTLSCEQNLNHDAMYWYRQDPGQGLRLIYYSQIVNDFQKGDIAEGYSVSREKKESFPLTVTSAQKNPTAFYLCASSIRRGPYSNQPQHFGDGTRLSIL.

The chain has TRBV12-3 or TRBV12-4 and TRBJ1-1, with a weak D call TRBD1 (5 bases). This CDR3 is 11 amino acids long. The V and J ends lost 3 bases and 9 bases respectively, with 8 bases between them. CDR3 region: CASSLGQKAFF. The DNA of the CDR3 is TGTGCCAGCAGTTTGGGGCAGAAAGCTTTCTTT.

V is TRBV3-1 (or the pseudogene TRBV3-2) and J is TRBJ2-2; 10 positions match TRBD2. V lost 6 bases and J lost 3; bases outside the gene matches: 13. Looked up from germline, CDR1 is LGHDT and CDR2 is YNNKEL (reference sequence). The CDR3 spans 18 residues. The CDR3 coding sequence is TGTGCCAGCAGTCGGAACCAAGCGGGAGGGCCCCACACCGGGGAGCTGTTTTTT. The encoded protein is CASSRNQAGGPHTGELFF.

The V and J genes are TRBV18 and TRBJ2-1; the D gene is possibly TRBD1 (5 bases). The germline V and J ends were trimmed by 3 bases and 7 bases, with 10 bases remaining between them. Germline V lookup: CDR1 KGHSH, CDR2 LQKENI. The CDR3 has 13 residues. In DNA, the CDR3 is TGTGCCAGCTCACCGCAACAGGAGAATGAGCAGTTCTTC. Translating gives CASSPQQENEQFF.

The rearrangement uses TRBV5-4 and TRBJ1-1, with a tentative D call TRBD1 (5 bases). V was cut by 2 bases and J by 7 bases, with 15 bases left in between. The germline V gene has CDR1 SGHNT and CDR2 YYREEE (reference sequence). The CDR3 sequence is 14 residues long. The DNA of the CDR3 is TGTGCCAGCAGCTTCTTCGGGGGTAATAGTGAAGCTTTCTTT. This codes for CASSFFGGNSEAFF.

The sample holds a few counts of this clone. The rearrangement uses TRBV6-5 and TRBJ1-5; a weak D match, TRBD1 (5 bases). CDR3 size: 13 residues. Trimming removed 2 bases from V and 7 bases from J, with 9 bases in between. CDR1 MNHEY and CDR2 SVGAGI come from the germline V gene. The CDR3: CASSYGQGQPQHF. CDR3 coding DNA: TGTGCCAGCAGTTACGGGCAGGGACAGCCCCAGCATTTT.

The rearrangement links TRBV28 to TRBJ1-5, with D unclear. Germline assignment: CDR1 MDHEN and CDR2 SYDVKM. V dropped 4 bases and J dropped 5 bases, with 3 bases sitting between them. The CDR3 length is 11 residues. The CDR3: CASSSDQPQHF. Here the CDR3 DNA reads TGTGCCAGCAGTTCCGATCAGCCCCAGCATTTT.

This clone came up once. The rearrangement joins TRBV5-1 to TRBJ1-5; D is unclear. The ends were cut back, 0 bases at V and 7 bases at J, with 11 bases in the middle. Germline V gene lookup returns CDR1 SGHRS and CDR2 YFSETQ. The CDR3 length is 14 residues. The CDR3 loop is CASSLGGWRQPQHF. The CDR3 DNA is TGCGCCAGCAGCTTGGGAGGGTGGAGGCAGCCCCAGCATTTT.

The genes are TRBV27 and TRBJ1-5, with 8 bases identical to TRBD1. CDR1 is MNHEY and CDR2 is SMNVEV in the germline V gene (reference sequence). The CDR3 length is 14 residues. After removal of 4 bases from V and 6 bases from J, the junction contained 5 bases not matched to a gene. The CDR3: CASSSPGGTQPQHF. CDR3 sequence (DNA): TGTGCCAGCAGTTCCCCAGGGGGCACTCAGCCCCAGCATTTT.

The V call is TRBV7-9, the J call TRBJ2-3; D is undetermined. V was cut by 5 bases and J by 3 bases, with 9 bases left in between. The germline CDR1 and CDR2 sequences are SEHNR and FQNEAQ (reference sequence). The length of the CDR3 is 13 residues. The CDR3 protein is CASSERLTDTQYF. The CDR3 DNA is TGTGCCAGCAGCGAAAGACTGACAGATACGCAGTATTTT.

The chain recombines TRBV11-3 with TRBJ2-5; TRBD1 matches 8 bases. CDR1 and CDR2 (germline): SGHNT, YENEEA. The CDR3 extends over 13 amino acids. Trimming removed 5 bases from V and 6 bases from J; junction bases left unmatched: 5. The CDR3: CASSTGQGQTQYF. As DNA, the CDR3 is TGTGCCAGCAGCACAGGACAGGGACAGACCCAGTACTTC.

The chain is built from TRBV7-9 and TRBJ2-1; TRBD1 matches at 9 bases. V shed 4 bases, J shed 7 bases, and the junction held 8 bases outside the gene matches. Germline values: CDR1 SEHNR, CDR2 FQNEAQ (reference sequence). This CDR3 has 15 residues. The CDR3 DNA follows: TGTGCCAGCAGCTCACAGGGGGCGGTCGATAATGAGCAGTTCTTC. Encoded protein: CASSSQGAVDNEQFF.

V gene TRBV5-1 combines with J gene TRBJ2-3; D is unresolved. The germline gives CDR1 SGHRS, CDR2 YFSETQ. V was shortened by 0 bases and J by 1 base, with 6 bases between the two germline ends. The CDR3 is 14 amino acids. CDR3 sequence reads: CASSLVQGTDTQYF. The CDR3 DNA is TGCGCCAGCAGCTTGGTCCAGGGCACAGATACGCAGTATTTT.